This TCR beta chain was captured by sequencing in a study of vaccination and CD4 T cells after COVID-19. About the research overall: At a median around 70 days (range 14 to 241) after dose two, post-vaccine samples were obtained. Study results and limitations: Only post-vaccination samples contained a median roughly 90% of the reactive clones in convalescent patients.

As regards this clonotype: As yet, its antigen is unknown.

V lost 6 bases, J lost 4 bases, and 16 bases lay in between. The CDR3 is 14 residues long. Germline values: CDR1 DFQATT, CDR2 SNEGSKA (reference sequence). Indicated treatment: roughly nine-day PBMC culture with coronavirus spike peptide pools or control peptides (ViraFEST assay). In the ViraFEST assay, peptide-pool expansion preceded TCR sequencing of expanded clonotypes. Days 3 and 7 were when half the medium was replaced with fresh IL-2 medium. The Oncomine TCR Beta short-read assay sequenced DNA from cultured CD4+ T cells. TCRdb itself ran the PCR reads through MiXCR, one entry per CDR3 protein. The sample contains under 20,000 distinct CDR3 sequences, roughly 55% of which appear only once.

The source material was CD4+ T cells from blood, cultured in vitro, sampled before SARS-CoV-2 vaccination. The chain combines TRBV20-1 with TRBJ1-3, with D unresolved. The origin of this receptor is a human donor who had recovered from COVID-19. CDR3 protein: CSAPLGSLGNTIYF. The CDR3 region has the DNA TGCAGTGCCCCTCTGGGGTCGCTCGGAAACACCATATATTTT.